The sequence of this T cell receptor beta chain was determined in a study of blood T cell repertoires in COVID-19 (dated by TCRdb to the early 2020s). For context, the study as a whole: Samples from collaborators originated in the United States, Italy and Spain and spanned both the acute and convalescent phases of COVID-19. The material from the prospective study consisted of cDNA or gDNA derived from T cells, B-cell-depleted T cells, or PBMCs. Subjects who had been exposed to COVID-19, were actively infected with it, or had recovered from it provided the deeply sampled blood TCRbeta repertoires that made up the dataset. The repertoires were released in a freely available public database meant as a resource for research on the immune response to SARS-CoV-2. Samples came from the ongoing ImmuneRACE study (first 160 participants) plus 1,254 subjects from 6 global collaborators. A de-identified subject ID, COVID-19 status, age in years and sex were almost always included in the sample metadata. HLA class I and class II types, where available, came from metadata supplied by the sample provider rather than from assay-based typing.

Trimming at the junction amounts to 1 base on V and 5 bases on J, and the germline ends lie 8 bases apart. Looking up the germline V gene yields CDR1 MNHEY and CDR2 SVGAGI. From the cysteine up to the phenylalanine, the CDR3 has a length of 14 residues. Left in the record is the CDR3 DNA by itself, 42 bases read in frame from the first base. TCRbeta CDR3 regions were amplified from genomic DNA by means of the immunoSEQ Assay, a bias-controlled multiplex PCR. The paper's processing steps were these. The number of nucleated cells in each sample was estimated from the amplification of reference gene primers within the assay. To quantify the absolute abundance of each unique TCRbeta CDR3 rearrangement, sequence reads were collapsed and filtered. For each sample, productive Simpson clonality was calculated as the square root of Simpson's diversity index over productive rearrangements. TCRdb stores this immuneACCESS table with in-frame sequences only. Part of the clones is absent; in the studies checked, under half of the shortfall reflects unresolved V genes, and no reason is known for the rest. V, J and clone size reflect that table, while D and trimming were determined from the DNA. The sample table records about 270,000 clones; about 91% of these occur just once. Clones ranked in the top ten supply less than 3.5% of the sample.

About this clone itself: The antigen it binds to is not known. Base qualities are not provided; no much larger clone lies one nucleotide away.

The research as a whole found: Clinical and demographic metadata were provided uncurated, with the amount varying by source and participant.

Participants in the prospective study were aged roughly 18 to 89 years, lived in 20 to 25 United States geographic areas, and enrolled through a virtual design. Cohort assignment in the prospective study relied on participant-reported clinical history from a screening survey and a study questionnaire. A participant counted as exposed if, within 2 weeks of entering the study, that participant had been in contact with someone who had a PCR-confirmed or clinician-diagnosed COVID-19 case. Mobile phlebotomists in the prospective study collected whole blood, serum and a nasopharyngeal or oropharyngeal swab from every participant. Prospective study participants could optionally give additional blood draws and questionnaires over a roughly two-month period. Blood samples from the prospective study were shipped frozen or at room temperature prior to DNA extraction.

Here the chain combines TRBV6-5 and TRBJ2-2; perhaps TRBD2 is the D gene, with 6 bases matching. This TCR came from a man between 40 and 49 years old who had been exposed to COVID-19. Sequenced sample: PBMCs or T cells enriched from blood (not recorded which). This receptor carries the CDR3 CASSYWRGTGELFF. The nucleotides read TGTGCCAGCAGTTACTGGAGGGGTACCGGGGAGCTGTTTTTT.